The 16 T cell receptor beta chains in this list originate from one sample, sequenced in a study of vaccination effects on CD4 cells after COVID-19. Assay: immunoSEQ multiplex PCR; the TCRdb copy retains only in-frame clones and omits some. The sample yields 75,000 to 100,000 clones, roughly 73% seen once. Antigen specificity for these receptors is unknown. Under the ViraFEST assay, PBMC were stimulated with viral peptide pools so that antigen-specific CD4+ T cells expanded. Sequencing was performed afterwards. The authors isolated CD4+ T cells after about 10 days of culture. Every participant took two doses of the BNT162b2 or mRNA-1273 vaccine. This material consisted of CD4+ T cells from PBMCs cultured with HCoV-OC43 spike peptides, taken after COVID-19 vaccination. Subset noted: HCoV-OC43 spike overlapping peptide pool stimulation. These receptors were obtained from a human donor who received a COVID-19 vaccine.

The chain joins TRBV10-3 to TRBJ2-7; 9 bases match TRBD1. The CDR3 contains 16 residues. The V gene end was trimmed by 6 bases and the J gene end by 3 bases; junction bases not matched to a gene: 12. CDR1 and CDR2 (germline): ENHRY, SYGVKD. The CDR3 region is CAISPTNGQGNYEQYV. CDR3 nucleotides: TGTGCCATCAGCCCCACAAATGGACAGGGGAACTACGAGCAGTACGTC.

This clone was detected only once. The chain combines TRBV21-1 with TRBJ2-5; TRBD2, as called in the table, went unchecked against the DNA. TRBV21-1 is a documented pseudogene. CDR3 length equals 17 residues. CDR3 DNA: TGTGCCAGCAGCAAAGGGGTGGTGACTAGACCCCAAGAGACCCAGTACTTC. Residues: CASSKGVVTRPQETQYF.

The chain carries TRBV24-1 and TRBJ1-5, with 10 bases lining up with TRBD1. V lost 4 bases, J lost 6 bases, and 2 bases stayed unmatched. Germline assignment: CDR1 KGHDR and CDR2 SFDVKD. The CDR3 is 14 amino acids. For the CDR3, the DNA is TGTGCCACCAGTGAGACAGGGGGCAGTCAGCCCCAGCATTTT. Residues: CATSETGGSQPQHF.

V gene TRBV19 combines with J gene TRBJ1-1; 7 nucleotides agree with TRBD1. This CDR3 is built from 16 residues. The germline V gene has CDR1 LNHDA and CDR2 SQIVND (reference sequence). V trimming: 9 bases; J trimming: 5 bases; junction bases outside the gene matches: 18. The CDR3 reads CASYTGDGTSRTEAFF. The DNA for the CDR3 is TGTGCCAGCTACACAGGGGACGGCACCTCGAGGACTGAAGCTTTCTTT.

This chain joins TRBV5-1 and TRBJ2-1; TRBD2 agrees at 11 bases. Per the germline V gene, CDR1 is SGHRS and CDR2 is YFSETQ. This CDR3 spans 15 amino acids. V shed 5 bases and J 4 bases; nucleotides not matched to a gene: 5. The CDR3 DNA sequence: TGCGCCAGCAGACTAGCGGGGGCCCTTTACAATGAGCAGTTCTTC. Protein product: CASRLAGALYNEQFF.

J is TRBJ1-1 and V is TRBV7-2, with D unresolved. This CDR3 is built from 13 residues. The V gene's germline CDR1 is SGHTA and CDR2 FQGNSA. The V and J ends lost 7 bases and 6 bases respectively, with 15 bases between them. CDR3 residues: CASNPRGSAEAFF. Here the CDR3 DNA reads TGTGCCAGCAACCCCCGGGGAAGCGCTGAAGCTTTCTTT. Looking up the rest from reference TRBV7-2 and TRBJ1-1 gives the full variable domain: GAGVSQSPSNKVTEKGKDVELRCDPISGHTALYWYRQSLGQGLEFLIYFQGNSAPDKSGLPSDRFSAERTGGSVSTLTIQRTQQEDSAVYLCASNPRGSAEAFFGQGTRLTVV.

V usage is TRBV3-1 (or the pseudogene TRBV3-2) and J usage is TRBJ2-2; a weak D match, TRBD2 (6 bases). V was cut by 4 bases and J by 0 bases, with 12 bases left in between. The germline CDR1 and CDR2 sequences are LGHDT and YNNKEL (reference sequence). CDR3 length: 16 amino acids. CDR3 sequence (DNA): TGTGCCAGCAGCCTCGGCGCGGGGTCGAACACCGGGGAGCTGTTTTTT. Its translation: CASSLGAGSNTGELFF.

The chain employs TRBV4-1 and TRBJ2-2, with 15 bases aligning to TRBD2. CDR3 size: 21 residues. Germline V gives CDR1 MGHRA, CDR2 YSYEKL. Trimming cost V 4 bases and J 1 base; bases outside gene matches: 13. CDR3 amino acids: CASSRGPLGTSGGLNTGELFF. CDR3 nucleotides: TGCGCCAGCAGCCGCGGTCCCCTCGGGACTAGCGGGGGGTTGAACACCGGGGAGCTGTTTTTT.

The rearrangement joins TRBV10-1 to TRBJ1-3; D is unresolved. The ends were cut back, 7 bases at V and 1 base at J, with 8 bases in the middle. The CDR3 is 13 amino acids. Germline values: CDR1 WNHNN, CDR2 SYGVQD (reference sequence). Written as DNA, the CDR3 is TGCGCCAGCAAGACTCTATCTGGAAACACCATATATTTT. It specifies CASKTLSGNTIYF.

This clone occurred a few times. This chain joins TRBV19 and TRBJ2-6; the D gene is possibly TRBD2 (5 bases). The CDR3 totals 14 residues. Trimming cost V 5 bases and J 0 bases, with 5 bases left between them. The V gene's germline CDR1 is LNHDA and CDR2 SQIVND (reference sequence). The CDR3 sequence: CASSGSSGANVLTF. CDR3 nucleotides: TGTGCCAGTAGTGGGAGCTCTGGGGCCAACGTCCTGACTTTC. The variable domain in full, with the rest retrieved from reference TRBV19 and TRBJ2-6, is DGGITQSPKYLFRKEGQNVTLSCEQNLNHDAMYWYRQDPGQGLRLIYYSQIVNDFQKGDIAEGYSVSREKKESFPLTVTSAQKNPTAFYLCASSGSSGANVLTFGAGSRLTVL.

The chain couples TRBV6-5 to TRBJ2-7, with 7 nucleotides matching TRBD1. This CDR3 is 13 amino acids long. Germline CDR1 MNHEY, CDR2 SVGAGI. The trim removed 6 bases at V and 5 bases at J, leaving 7 bases unmatched. CDR3 region: CASRDTGEHEQYV. DNA of the CDR3: TGTGCCAGCAGGGATACAGGGGAGCACGAGCAGTACGTC.

This clone was seen more than once but under ten times. The CDR3 spells CATRGGSSYEQYV. CDR3 in DNA: TGCGCCACTAGAGGGGGGAGCTCCTACGAGCAGTACGTC. This sequence joins TRBV10-2 and TRBJ2-7; D is possibly TRBD1 or TRBD2 (6 bases each). V gave up 10 bases and J gave up 0 bases, with 13 bases separating them. The CDR3 runs 13 residues. Germline V gene lookup returns CDR1 WSHSY and CDR2 SAAADI.

This sequence joins TRBV5-1 and TRBJ1-3; tentatively, D is TRBD1 (6 bases). Trimming removed 4 bases from V and 0 bases from J, with 8 bases in between. This CDR3 has 14 amino acids. Germline assignment: CDR1 SGHRS and CDR2 YFSETQ. The chain's CDR3 is CASSRTVSGNTIYF. The CDR3, as DNA: TGCGCCAGCAGCCGGACAGTCTCTGGAAACACCATATATTTT. Variable domain in full (rest from reference TRBV5-1 and TRBJ1-3): KAGVTQTPRYLIKTRGQQVTLSCSPISGHRSVSWYQQTPGQGLQFLFEYFSETQRNKGNFPGRFSGRQFSNSRSEMNVSTLELGDSALYLCASSRTVSGNTIYFGEGSWLTVV.

The chain recombines TRBV25-1 with TRBJ1-3, with TRBD1 matching over 7 bases. Germline V lookup: CDR1 MGHDK, CDR2 SYGVNS. J lost 0 bases, V lost 5 bases, and 13 bases had no gene match. The CDR3 runs 18 residues. The CDR3: CASSHPRDSVFSGNTIYF. The CDR3 DNA reads as TGTGCCAGCAGTCACCCTCGGGACAGCGTTTTCTCTGGAAACACCATATATTTT.

This clone has only a few counts. The chain has TRBV30 and TRBJ2-5, with D perhaps TRBD1 or TRBD2 (5 bases each). The CDR3 runs to 14 residues. Deletions cut 3 bases from V and 4 bases from J, with 15 bases between. The germline gives CDR1 GTSNPN, CDR2 SVGIG (reference sequence). CDR3 nucleotide sequence: TGTGCCTGGAGCGGGGCCCTCGTGAGAGAGACCCAGTACTTC. Translation gives CAWSGALVRETQYF.

The CDR3 coding sequence is TGCGCCAGCTCTTGGCAGCTCTACAATCAGCCCCAGCATTTT. This translates into CASSWQLYNQPQHF. The chain carries TRBV10-2 and TRBJ1-5; D ambiguous. V was clipped by 8 bases and J by 3 bases, with 14 bases between them. This CDR3 is 14 amino acids long. Per the germline V gene, CDR1 is WSHSY and CDR2 is SAAADI.